The present entry profiles one TCR beta chain with its context. Antigen specificity is unknown. The CDR3 consists of 17 residues. Germline V gene lookup returns CDR1 SGDLS and CDR2 YYNGEE. Trimming cost V 4 bases and J 4 bases, with 24 bases left between them. 5'RACE, which relied on constant-segment primers, yielded TCR alpha and TCR beta cDNA libraries carrying sample barcodes and UMIs. TCRdb redid the calling of the 5' RACE reads with MiXCR, one entry per CDR3 protein. The sample includes 300,000 or so distinct CDR3 sequences, 15% to 20% of them seen just once. The sample belongs to a study of T-cell memory formation after mild COVID-19. Across the study: Largely donor-specific TCR clusters were found.

Regarding the study as a whole: Clones contracting day 15 to 85 were balanced CD4/CD8; later expanders leaned CD4+. The main location of contracting CD4+ clones was CM and EM, and that of contracting CD8+ clones was EMRA.

Sequencing used PBMCs or a T cell subset sorted from them (not recorded which). The gene calls are TRBV9 and TRBJ2-7, with D perhaps TRBD2 (5 bases). This receptor was taken from a young man who had mild COVID-19 (a few samples of this study predate the infection). Cell type and time point are not known. CDR3 coding DNA: TGTGCCAGCAGCCCCATGGTTGATATCAGCGGAGATTACGAGCAGTACTTC. Translated: CASSPMVDISGDYEQYF.